A selection of T cell receptor beta chains follows, all from one sample in a study of CD8 T cells in Susac syndrome. TCRdb recomputed calls from the immunoSEQ multiplex PCR reads with MiXCR, one row per CDR3 protein. The sample yields approximately 150,000 distinct CDR3 sequences, less than 95% seen once. Sequences were obtained from CD4+ T cells from PBMCs. Source of these receptors: a human donor in good health. The CDR3 runs from the conserved cysteine through the conserved F or W. The order of the fields is clone size, V gene, J gene, D gene, CDR3 protein, CDR3 DNA. A D gene is named only where the DNA matches it firmly. The size entry is marked missing in some rows and otherwise reads once, few, many or a size class.

-	TRBV12-3/TRBV12-4	TRBJ2-4	-	CASSSVGRGVQYF	TGTGCCAGCAGTTCGGTAGGGCGAGGGGTTCAGTACTTC
-	TRBV7-2	TRBJ2-5	TRBD2	CASSLGTGTIETQYF	TGTGCCAGCAGCCTGGGTACCGGGACTATAGAGACCCAGTACTTC
-	TRBV3-1	TRBJ2-4	-	CASSQVMRRGRNIQYF	TGTGCCAGCAGCCAAGTGATGCGGAGGGGGAGGAACATTCAGTACTTC
-	TRBV18	TRBJ1-2	TRBD1	CASSPPHITGGKGFEGYTF	TGTGCCAGCTCACCCCCGCACATCACAGGGGGCAAGGGTTTCGAAGGCTACACCTTC
-	TRBV6-1	TRBJ2-7	-	CASSEYGRPYEQYF	TGTGCCAGCAGTGAATATGGCAGACCCTACGAGCAGTACTTC
-	TRBV10-3	TRBJ2-7	-	CAISDLSYEQYF	TGTGCCATCAGTGATCTGTCCTACGAGCAGTACTTC
-	TRBV23-1	TRBJ2-7	-	CASSHPLDKRGSYEQYF	TGCGCCAGCAGTCACCCCCTTGACAAGAGAGGCTCCTACGAGCAGTACTTC
once	TRBV5-6	TRBJ2-1	TRBD2	CASSLATGLAGQFF	TGTGCCAGCAGCTTGGCCACCGGTTTAGCGGGGCAGTTCTTC
-	TRBV20-1	TRBJ2-3	-	CSARMVASYTQYF	TGCAGTGCTAGAATGGTGGCCTCCTATACGCAGTATTTT
-	TRBV29-1	TRBJ1-1	-	CSVGAGGHSNTEAFF	TGCAGCGTTGGGGCGGGTGGACACTCGAACACTGAAGCTTTCTTT
-	TRBV7-9	TRBJ2-3	TRBD1	CASSPTTGKADTQYF	TGTGCCAGCAGCCCGACGACAGGGAAGGCAGATACGCAGTATTTT
-	TRBV27	TRBJ2-2	TRBD1	CASRPGQGATITGELFF	TGTGCCAGTCGACCGGGACAGGGGGCGACGATCACCGGGGAGCTGTTTTTT
-	TRBV2	TRBJ1-2	TRBD1	CASSYRGHPYNYGYTF	TGTGCCAGCAGTTACAGGGGGCATCCTTATAACTATGGCTACACCTTC
-	TRBV5-1	TRBJ2-7	-	CASSLDGLRYEQYF	TGCGCCAGCAGCTTGGATGGACTCCGATACGAGCAGTACTTC
-	TRBV19	TRBJ2-7	TRBD1	CASSMDRLGEQYF	TGTGCCAGTAGTATGGACAGGTTGGGGGAGCAGTACTTC
-	TRBV28	TRBJ2-7	-	CASRTQGGEEYSREQYF	TGTGCCAGCAGGACACAGGGAGGGGAGGAATACTCGCGGGAGCAGTACTTC
-	TRBV18	TRBJ2-7	TRBD1	CASSPTYRGSYEQYF	TGTGCCAGCTCACCAACTTACAGGGGATCCTACGAGCAGTACTTC
-	TRBV18	TRBJ2-3	-	CASSPPGSPDTQYF	TGTGCCAGCTCACCACCGGGCAGCCCAGATACGCAGTATTTT
-	TRBV3-1	TRBJ2-7	-	CASSQAGRANEQYF	TGTGCCAGCAGCCAAGCAGGTAGGGCGAACGAGCAGTACTTC
-	TRBV6-2/TRBV6-3	TRBJ2-1	-	CASTLRGMPHNEQFF	TGTGCCAGCACCCTCCGCGGGATGCCGCACAATGAGCAGTTCTTC
few	TRBV5-1	TRBJ1-2	-	CASRLGPANYGYTF	TGCGCCAGCAGGCTGGGACCAGCTAACTATGGCTACACCTTC
-	TRBV15	TRBJ1-1	-	CATSRGPGANTEAFF	TGTGCCACCAGCAGAGGTCCAGGGGCGAACACTGAAGCTTTCTTT
-	TRBV7-2	TRBJ2-3	-	CASSSEGTDTQYF	TGTGCCAGCTCTAGCGAGGGCACAGATACGCAGTATTTT
-	TRBV10-3	TRBJ1-5	TRBD1	CAISGDRASNQPQHF	TGTGCCATCAGTGGGGACAGGGCCAGCAATCAGCCCCAGCATTTT
few	TRBV6-1	TRBJ2-1	TRBD2	CASRRGLGMDNEQFF	TGTGCCAGCAGACGGGGACTAGGGATGGACAATGAGCAGTTCTTC
-	TRBV4-1	TRBJ2-3	-	CASSQPTGTDTQYF	TGCGCCAGCAGCCAACCCACGGGCACAGATACGCAGTATTTT
-	TRBV3-1	TRBJ1-3	-	CASSSVWRGGNTIYF	TGTGCCAGCAGCTCTGTATGGAGGGGTGGAAACACCATATATTTT